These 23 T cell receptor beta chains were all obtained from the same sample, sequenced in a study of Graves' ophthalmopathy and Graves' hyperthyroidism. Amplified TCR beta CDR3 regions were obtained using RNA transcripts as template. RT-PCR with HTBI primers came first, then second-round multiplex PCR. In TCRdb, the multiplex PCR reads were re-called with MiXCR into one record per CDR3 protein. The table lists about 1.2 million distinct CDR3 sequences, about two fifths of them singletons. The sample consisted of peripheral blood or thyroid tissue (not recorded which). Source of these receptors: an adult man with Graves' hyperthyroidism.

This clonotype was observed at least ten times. The CDR3 coding sequence is TGTGCCACCAGCAGAGTTTTCAATCAGCCCCAGCATTTT. Residues: CATSRVFNQPQHF. The gene calls are TRBV15 and TRBJ1-5, with D unresolved. The CDR3 is made up of 13 amino acids. With 1 base removed from V and 3 bases from J, the gap between germline ends came to 4 bases. The germline V gene encodes CDR1 LNHNV and CDR2 YYDKDF (reference sequence). The whole variable domain, filled in from reference TRBV15 and TRBJ1-5, reads DAMVIQNPRYQVTQFGKPVTLSCSQTLNHNVMYWYQQKSSQAPKLLFHYYDKDFNNEADTPDNFQSRRPNTSFCFLDIRSPGLGDTAMYLCATSRVFNQPQHFGDGTRLSIL.

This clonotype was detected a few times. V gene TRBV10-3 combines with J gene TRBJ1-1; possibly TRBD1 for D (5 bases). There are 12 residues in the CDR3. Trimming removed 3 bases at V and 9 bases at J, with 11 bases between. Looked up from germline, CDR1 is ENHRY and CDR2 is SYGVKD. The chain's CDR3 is CAISDGDLKAFF. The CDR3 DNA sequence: TGTGCCATCAGTGACGGGGACCTTAAAGCTTTCTTT.

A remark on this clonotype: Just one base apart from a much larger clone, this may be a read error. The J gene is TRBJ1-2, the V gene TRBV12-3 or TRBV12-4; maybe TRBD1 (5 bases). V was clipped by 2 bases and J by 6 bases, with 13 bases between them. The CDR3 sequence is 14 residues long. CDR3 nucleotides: TGTGCCAGCAGTTTATCCGGGACCACTAATGGCTACACCTTC. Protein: CASSLSGTTNGYTF.

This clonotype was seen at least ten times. This chain's CDR3 is CASSLVTTGKDYGYTF. CDR3 nucleotides: TGTGCCAGCAGCTTAGTGACGACAGGGAAGGACTATGGCTACACCTTC. The chain combines TRBV7-2 with TRBJ1-2; TRBD1 matches 7 bases. V gave up 1 base and J gave up 3 bases; unmatched junction bases: 8. The CDR3 totals 16 residues. Germline assignment: CDR1 SGHTA and CDR2 FQGNSA.

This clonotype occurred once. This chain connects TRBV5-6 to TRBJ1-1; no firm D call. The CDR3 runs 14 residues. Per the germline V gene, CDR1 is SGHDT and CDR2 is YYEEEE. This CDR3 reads CAFSHGQASAEAFF. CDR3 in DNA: TGTGCGTTTAGCCATGGCCAGGCGTCCGCTGAAGCTTTCTTT.

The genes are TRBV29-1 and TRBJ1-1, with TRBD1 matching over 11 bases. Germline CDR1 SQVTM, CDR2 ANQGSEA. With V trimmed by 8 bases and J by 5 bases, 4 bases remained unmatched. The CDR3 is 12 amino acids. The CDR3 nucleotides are TGCAGCTCGGGACAGGGGGAGACTGAAGCTTTCTTT. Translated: CSSGQGETEAFF. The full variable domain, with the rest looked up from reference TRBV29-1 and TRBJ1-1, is SAVISQKPSRDICQRGTSLTIQCQVDSQVTMMFWYRQQPGQSLTLIATANQGSEATYESGFVIDKFPISRPNLTFSTLTVSNMSPEDSSIYLCSSGQGETEAFFGQGTRLTVV.

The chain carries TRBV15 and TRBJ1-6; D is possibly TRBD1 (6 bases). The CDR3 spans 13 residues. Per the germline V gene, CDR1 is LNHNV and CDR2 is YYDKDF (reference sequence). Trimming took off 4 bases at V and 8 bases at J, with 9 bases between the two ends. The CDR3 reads CATSIRQDSPLHF. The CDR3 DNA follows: TGTGCCACCAGCATAAGACAGGATTCACCCCTCCACTTT.

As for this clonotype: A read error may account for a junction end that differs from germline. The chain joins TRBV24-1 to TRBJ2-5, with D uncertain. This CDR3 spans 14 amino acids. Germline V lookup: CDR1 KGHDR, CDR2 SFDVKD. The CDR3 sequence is CATSVLSTQETQYF. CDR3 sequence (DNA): TGTGCCACCAGTGTTTTGTCAACCCAAGAGACCCAGTACTTC.

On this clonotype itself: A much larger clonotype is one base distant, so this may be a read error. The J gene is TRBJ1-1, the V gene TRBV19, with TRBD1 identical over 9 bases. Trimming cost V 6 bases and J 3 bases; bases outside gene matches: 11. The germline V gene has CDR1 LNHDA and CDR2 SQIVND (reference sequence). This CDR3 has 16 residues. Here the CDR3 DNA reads TGTGCCAGTAGCAGTACCGGGACAGGGTTTTACACTGAAGCTTTCTTT. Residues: CASSSTGTGFYTEAFF.

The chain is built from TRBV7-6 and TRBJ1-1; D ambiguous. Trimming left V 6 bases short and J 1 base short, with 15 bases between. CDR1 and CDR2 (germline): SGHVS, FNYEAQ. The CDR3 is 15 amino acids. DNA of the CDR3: TGTGCCAGCAGTCCGTGGTCGATTGGGAACACTGAAGCTTTCTTT. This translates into CASSPWSIGNTEAFF. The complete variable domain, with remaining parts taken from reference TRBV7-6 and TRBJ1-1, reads GAGVSQSPRYKVTKRGQDVALRCDPISGHVSLYWYRQALGQGPEFLTYFNYEAQQDKSGLPNDRFSAERPEGSISTLTIQRTEQRDSAMYRCASSPWSIGNTEAFFGQGTRLTVV.

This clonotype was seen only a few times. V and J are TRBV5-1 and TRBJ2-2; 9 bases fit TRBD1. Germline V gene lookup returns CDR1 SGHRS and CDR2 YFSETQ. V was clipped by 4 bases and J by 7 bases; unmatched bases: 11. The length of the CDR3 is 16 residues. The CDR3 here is CASSLRGGQGDGELFF. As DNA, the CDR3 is TGCGCCAGCAGCCTCCGAGGGGGACAGGGCGACGGGGAGCTGTTTTTT.

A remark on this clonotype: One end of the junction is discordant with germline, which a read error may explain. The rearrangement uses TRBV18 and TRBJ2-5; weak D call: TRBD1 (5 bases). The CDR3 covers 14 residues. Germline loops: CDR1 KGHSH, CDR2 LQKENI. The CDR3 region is CASSPDSNQGTQYF. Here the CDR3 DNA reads TGTGCCAGCTCACCCGACAGTAACCAAGGGACCCAGTACTTC.

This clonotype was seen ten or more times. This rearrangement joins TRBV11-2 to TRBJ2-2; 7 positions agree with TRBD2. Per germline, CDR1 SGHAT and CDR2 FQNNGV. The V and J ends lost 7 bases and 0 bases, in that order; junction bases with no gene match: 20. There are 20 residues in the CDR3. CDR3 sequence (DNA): TGTGCCAGCACCTCAAACTGGCGGGAGTTATATTTGTCGAACACCGGGGAGCTGTTTTTT. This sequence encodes CASTSNWRELYLSNTGELFF.

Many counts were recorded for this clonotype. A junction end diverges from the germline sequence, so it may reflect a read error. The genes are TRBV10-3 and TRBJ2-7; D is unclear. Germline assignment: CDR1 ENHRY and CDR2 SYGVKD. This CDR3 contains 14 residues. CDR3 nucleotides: TGTGCCAGCAGTGTAGGCGGTGAGGCTTACGAGCAGTACTTC. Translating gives CASSVGGEAYEQYF.

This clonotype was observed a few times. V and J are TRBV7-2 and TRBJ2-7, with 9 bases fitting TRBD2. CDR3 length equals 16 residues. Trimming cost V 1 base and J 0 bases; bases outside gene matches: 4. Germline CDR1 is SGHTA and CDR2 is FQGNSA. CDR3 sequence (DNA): TGTGCCAGCAGCTTAGGAAGCGGGAGGCTCTCCTACGAGCAGTACTTC. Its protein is CASSLGSGRLSYEQYF.

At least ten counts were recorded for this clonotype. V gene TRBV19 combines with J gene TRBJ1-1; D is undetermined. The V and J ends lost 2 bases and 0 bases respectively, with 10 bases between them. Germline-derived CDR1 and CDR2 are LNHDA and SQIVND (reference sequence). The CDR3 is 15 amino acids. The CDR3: CASSIRLTMNTEAFF. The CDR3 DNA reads TGTGCCAGTAGTATACGACTGACCATGAACACTGAAGCTTTCTTT. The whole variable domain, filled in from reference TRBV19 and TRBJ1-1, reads DGGITQSPKYLFRKEGQNVTLSCEQNLNHDAMYWYRQDPGQGLRLIYYSQIVNDFQKGDIAEGYSVSREKKESFPLTVTSAQKNPTAFYLCASSIRLTMNTEAFFGQGTRLTVV.

CDR3 region: CASSFRQMNTGELFF. CDR3 coding DNA: TGTGCCAGCAGTTTTCGACAGATGAACACCGGGGAGCTGTTTTTT. V usage is TRBV25-1 and J usage is TRBJ2-2; a possible D gene is TRBD1 (5 bases). V dropped 5 bases and J dropped 1 base, with 11 bases sitting between them. Germline CDR1 reads MGHDK; CDR2 reads SYGVNS. CDR3 length: 15 residues.

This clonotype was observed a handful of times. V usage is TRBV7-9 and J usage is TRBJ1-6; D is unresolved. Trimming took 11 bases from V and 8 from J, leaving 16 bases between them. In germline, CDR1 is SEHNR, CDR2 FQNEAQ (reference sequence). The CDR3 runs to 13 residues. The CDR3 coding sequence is TGTGCCTGGGCCGGGAACCACGATTCACCCCTCCACTTT. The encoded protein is CAWAGNHDSPLHF.

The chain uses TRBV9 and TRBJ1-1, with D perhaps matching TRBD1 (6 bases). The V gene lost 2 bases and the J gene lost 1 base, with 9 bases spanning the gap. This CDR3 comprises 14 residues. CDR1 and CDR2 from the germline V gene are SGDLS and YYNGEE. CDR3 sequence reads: CASSVSGANTEAFF. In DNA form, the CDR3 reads TGTGCCAGCAGCGTCTCGGGGGCGAACACTGAAGCTTTCTTT.

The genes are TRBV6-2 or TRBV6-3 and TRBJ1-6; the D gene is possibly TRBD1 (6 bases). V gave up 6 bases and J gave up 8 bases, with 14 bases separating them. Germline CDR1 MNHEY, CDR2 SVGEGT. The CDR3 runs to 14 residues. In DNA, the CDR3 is TGTGCCAGCAGGTCAGGGGTAGCGGATTCACCCCTCCACTTT. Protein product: CASRSGVADSPLHF.

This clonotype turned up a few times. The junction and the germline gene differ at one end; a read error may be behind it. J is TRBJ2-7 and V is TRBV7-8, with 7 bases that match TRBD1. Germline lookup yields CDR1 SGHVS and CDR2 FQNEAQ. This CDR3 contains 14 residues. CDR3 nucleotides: TGCGCCAGCAGCCAAGTGGGGACAGACTACGAGCAGTACTTC. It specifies CASSQVGTDYEQYF.

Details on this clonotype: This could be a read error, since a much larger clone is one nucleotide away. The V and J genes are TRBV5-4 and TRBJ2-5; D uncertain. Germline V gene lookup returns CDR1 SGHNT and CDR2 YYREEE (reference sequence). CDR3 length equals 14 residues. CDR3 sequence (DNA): TGTGCCAACAGCGTTGACGCTTCCCCAGAGACCCAGTACTTC. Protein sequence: CANSVDASPETQYF.

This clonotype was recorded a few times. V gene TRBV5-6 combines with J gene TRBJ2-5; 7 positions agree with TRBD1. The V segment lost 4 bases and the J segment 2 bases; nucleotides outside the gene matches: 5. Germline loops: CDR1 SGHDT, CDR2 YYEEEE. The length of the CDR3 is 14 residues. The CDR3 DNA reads TGTGCCAGCAGCCGTACAGGGGTACAAGAGACCCAGTACTTC. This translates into CASSRTGVQETQYF.